This TCR beta chain was captured in a study of blood T cell repertoires in COVID-19. This CDR3 is 16 amino acids long. From germline, CDR1 is SGHTA and CDR2 FQGTGA. Trimming removed 2 bases from V and 4 bases from J; junction bases left unmatched: 8. Only in-frame clones appear in the TCRdb table, and some are missing; sequencing was by immunoSEQ multiplex PCR. The table includes 180,000 or so clones, roughly 85% detected once. The V gene is TRBV7-3, the J gene TRBJ2-3; 8 bases fit TRBD2. The sample was peripheral blood. The clonotype comes from a woman of 80 years or more with acute or convalescent COVID-19. This chain's CDR3 is CASSLLLGTSADTQYF. CDR3 coding DNA: TGTGCCAGCAGCTTACTACTCGGGACTAGTGCAGATACGCAGTATTTT.